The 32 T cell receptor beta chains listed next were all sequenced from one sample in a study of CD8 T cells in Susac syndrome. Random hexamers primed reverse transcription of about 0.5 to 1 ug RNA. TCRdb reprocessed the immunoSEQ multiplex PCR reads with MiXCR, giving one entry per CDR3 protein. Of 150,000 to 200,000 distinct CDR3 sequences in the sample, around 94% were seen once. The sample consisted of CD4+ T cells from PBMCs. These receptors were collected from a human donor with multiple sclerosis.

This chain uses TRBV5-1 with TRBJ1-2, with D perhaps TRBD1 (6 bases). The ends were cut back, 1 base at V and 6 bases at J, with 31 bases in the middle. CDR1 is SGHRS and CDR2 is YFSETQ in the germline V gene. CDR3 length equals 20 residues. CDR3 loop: CASSLNLGQSGLNPLDGYTF. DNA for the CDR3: TGCGCCAGCAGCTTGAATCTTGGACAGTCAGGTTTGAACCCTTTAGATGGCTACACCTTC. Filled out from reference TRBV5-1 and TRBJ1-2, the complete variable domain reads KAGVTQTPRYLIKTRGQQVTLSCSPISGHRSVSWYQQTPGQGLQFLFEYFSETQRNKGNFPGRFSGRQFSNSRSEMNVSTLELGDSALYLCASSLNLGQSGLNPLDGYTFGSGTRLTVV.

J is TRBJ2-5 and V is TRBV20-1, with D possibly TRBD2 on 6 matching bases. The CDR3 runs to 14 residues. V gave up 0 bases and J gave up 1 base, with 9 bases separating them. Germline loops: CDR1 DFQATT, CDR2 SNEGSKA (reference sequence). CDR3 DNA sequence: TGCAGTGCTAGAGAGGTGGGGGGCCAAGAGACCCAGTACTTC. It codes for CSAREVGGQETQYF.

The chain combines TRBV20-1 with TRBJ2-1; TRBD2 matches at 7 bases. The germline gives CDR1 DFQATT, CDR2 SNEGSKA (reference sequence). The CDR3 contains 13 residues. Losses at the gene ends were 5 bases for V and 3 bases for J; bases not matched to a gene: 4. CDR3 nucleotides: TGCAGTGCTCACGAGCGGGACTACAATGAGCAGTTCTTC. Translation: CSAHERDYNEQFF.

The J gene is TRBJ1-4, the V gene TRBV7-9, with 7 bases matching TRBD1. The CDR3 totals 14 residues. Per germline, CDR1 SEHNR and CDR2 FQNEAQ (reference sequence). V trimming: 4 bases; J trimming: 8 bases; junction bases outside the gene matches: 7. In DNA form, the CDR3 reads TGTGCCAGCAGCTCTGGCGGGACAGCCGAAAAACTGTTTTTT. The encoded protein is CASSSGGTAEKLFF.

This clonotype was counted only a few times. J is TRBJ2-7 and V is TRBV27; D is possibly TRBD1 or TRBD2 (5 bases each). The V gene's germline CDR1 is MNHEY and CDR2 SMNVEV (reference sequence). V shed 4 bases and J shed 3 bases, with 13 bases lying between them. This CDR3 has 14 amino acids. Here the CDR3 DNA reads TGTGCCAGCAGTTCCCGGGACCGGCACTACGAGCAGTACTTC. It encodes CASSSRDRHYEQYF.

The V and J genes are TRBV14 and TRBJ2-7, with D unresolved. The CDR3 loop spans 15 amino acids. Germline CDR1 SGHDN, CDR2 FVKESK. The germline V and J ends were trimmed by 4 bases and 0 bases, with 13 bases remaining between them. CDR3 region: CASSLRTLSSYEQYF. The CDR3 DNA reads TGTGCCAGCAGCCTCCGAACTCTCAGCTCCTACGAGCAGTACTTC.

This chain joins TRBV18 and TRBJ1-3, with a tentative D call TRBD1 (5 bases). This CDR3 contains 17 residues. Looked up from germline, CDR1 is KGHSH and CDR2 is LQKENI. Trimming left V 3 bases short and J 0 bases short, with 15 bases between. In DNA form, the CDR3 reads TGTGCCAGCTCACCCTCCGGGACGGCACTCTCTGGAAACACCATATATTTT. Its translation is CASSPSGTALSGNTIYF.

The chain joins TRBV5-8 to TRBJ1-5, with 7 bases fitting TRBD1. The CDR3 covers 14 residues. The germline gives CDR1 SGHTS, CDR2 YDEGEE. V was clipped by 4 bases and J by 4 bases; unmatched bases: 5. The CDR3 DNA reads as TGTGCCAGCAGCGGGGGACAGTTTAATCAGCCCCAGCATTTT. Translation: CASSGGQFNQPQHF.

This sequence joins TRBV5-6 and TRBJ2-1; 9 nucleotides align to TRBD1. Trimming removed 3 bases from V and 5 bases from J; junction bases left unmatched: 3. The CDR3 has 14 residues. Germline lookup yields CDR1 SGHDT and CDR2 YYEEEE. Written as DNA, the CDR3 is TGTGCCAGCAGCTCGGGACAGGGAGACAATGAGCAGTTCTTC. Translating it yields CASSSGQGDNEQFF.

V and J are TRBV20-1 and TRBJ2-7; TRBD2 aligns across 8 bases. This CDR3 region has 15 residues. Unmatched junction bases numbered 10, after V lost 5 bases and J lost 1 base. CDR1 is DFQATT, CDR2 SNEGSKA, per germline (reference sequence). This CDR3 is CSAPTSGSGSYEQYF. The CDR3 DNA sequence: TGCAGTGCTCCTACTAGCGGATCGGGATCCTACGAGCAGTACTTC.

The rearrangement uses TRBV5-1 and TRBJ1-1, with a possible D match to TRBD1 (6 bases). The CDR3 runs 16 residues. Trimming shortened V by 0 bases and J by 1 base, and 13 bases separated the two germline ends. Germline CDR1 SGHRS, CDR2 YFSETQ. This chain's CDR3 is CASSLALGGANTEAFF. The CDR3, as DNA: TGCGCCAGCAGCTTGGCGTTAGGGGGTGCGAACACTGAAGCTTTCTTT. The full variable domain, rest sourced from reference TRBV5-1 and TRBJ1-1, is KAGVTQTPRYLIKTRGQQVTLSCSPISGHRSVSWYQQTPGQGLQFLFEYFSETQRNKGNFPGRFSGRQFSNSRSEMNVSTLELGDSALYLCASSLALGGANTEAFFGQGTRLTVV.

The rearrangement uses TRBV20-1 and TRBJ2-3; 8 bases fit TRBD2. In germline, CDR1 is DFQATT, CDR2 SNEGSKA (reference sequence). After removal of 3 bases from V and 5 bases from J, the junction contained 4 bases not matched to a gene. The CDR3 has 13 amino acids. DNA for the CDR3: TGCAGTGCTAGGCGGGGGGCGCAAGATACGCAGTATTTT. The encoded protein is CSARRGAQDTQYF.

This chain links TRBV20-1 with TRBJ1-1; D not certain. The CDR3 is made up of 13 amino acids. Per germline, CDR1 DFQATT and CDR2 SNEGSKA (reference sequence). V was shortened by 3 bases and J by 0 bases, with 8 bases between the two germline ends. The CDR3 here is CSARGLLNTEAFF. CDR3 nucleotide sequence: TGCAGTGCTAGGGGTTTGTTGAACACTGAAGCTTTCTTT.

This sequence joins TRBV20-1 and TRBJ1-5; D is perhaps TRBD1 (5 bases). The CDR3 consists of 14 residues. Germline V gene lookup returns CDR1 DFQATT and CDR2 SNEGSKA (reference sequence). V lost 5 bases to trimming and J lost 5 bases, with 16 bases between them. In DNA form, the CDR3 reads TGCAGTGCTGGGGACCCCCCTAGGGATCAGCCCCAGCATTTT. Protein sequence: CSAGDPPRDQPQHF.

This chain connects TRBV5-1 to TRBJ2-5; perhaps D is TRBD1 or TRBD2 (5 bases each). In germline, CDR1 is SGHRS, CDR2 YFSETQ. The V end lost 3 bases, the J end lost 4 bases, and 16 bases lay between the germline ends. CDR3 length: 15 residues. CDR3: CASSSGQFGGETQYF. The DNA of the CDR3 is TGCGCCAGCAGCTCGGGTCAATTTGGGGGAGAGACCCAGTACTTC.

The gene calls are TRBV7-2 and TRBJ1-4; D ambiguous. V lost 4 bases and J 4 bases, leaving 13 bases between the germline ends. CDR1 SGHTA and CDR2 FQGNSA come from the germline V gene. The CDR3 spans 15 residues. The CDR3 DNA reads TGTGCCAGCAGCTCCGTGGCCCGGGGTAATGAAAAACTGTTTTTT. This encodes CASSSVARGNEKLFF. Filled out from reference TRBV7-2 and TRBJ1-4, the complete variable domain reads GAGVSQSPSNKVTEKGKDVELRCDPISGHTALYWYRQSLGQGLEFLIYFQGNSAPDKSGLPSDRFSAERTGGSVSTLTIQRTQQEDSAVYLCASSSVARGNEKLFFGSGTQLSVL.

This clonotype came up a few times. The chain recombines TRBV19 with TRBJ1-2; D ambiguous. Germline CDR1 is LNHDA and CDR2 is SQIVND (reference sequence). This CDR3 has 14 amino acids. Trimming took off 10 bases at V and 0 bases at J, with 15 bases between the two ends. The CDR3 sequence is CATFGQTPNYGYTF. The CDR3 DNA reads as TGTGCCACCTTTGGTCAGACACCTAACTATGGCTACACCTTC.

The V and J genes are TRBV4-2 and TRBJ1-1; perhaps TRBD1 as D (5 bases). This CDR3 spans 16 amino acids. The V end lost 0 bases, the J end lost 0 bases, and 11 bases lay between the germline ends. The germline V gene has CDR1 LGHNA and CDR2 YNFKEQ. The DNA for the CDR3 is TGTGCCAGCAGCCAAGATGGGACGGGGATGAACACTGAAGCTTTCTTT. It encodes CASSQDGTGMNTEAFF.

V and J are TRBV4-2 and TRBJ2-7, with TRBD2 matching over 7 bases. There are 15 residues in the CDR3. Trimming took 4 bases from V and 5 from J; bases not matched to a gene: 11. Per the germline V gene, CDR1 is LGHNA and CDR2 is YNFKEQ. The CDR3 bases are TGTGCCAGCAGCCTTGAGCGGCGGGGGACGGACGAGCAGTACTTC. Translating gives CASSLERRGTDEQYF.

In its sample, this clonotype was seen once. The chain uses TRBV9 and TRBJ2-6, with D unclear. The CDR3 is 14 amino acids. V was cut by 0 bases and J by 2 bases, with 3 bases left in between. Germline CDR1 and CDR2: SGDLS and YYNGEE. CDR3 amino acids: CASSVGPGANVLTF. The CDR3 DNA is TGTGCCAGCAGCGTAGGACCTGGGGCCAACGTCCTGACTTTC.

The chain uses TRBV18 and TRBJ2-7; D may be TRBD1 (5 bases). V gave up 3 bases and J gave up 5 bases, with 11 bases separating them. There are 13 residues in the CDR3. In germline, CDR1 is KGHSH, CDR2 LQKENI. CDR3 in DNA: TGTGCCAGCTCACCCCAGGGCCGGGACGAGCAGTACTTC. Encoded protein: CASSPQGRDEQYF.

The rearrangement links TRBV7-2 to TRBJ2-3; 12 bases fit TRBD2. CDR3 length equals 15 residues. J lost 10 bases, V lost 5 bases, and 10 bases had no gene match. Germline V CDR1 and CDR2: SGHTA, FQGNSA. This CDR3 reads CASSALLAGGGSQYF. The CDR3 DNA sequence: TGTGCCAGCAGCGCTCTACTAGCGGGAGGAGGCTCGCAGTATTTT.

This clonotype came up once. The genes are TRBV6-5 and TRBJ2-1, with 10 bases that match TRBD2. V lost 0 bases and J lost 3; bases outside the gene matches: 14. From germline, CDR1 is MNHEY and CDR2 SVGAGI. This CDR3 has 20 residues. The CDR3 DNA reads TGTGCCAGCAGTTACTCAGGGGGGGGCCTAGCGGGAGTATACTACAATGAGCAGTTCTTC. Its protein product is CASSYSGGGLAGVYYNEQFF.

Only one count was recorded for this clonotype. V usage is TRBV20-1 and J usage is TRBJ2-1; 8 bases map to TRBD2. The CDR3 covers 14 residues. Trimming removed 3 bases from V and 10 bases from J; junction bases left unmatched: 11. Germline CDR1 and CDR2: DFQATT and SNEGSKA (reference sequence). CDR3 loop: CSARRGSGIQEQFF. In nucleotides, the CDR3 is TGCAGTGCTAGGAGAGGTAGCGGGATACAGGAGCAGTTCTTC.

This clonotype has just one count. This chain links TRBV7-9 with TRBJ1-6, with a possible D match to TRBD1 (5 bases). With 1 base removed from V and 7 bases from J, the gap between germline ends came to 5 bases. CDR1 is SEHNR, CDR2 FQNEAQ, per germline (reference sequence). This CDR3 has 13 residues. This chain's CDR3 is CASSLEGNSPLHF. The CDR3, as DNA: TGTGCCAGCAGCTTAGAGGGGAATTCACCCCTCCACTTT.

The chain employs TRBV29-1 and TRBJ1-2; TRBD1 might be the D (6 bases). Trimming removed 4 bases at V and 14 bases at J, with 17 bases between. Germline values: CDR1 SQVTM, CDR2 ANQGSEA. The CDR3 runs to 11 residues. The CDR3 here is CSVGGFTGWTF. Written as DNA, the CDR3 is TGCAGCGTTGGGGGATTTACAGGGTGGACCTTC. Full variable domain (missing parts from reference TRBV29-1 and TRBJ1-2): SAVISQKPSRDICQRGTSLTIQCQVDSQVTMMFWYRQQPGQSLTLIATANQGSEATYESGFVIDKFPISRPNLTFSTLTVSNMSPEDSSIYLCSVGGFTGWTFGSGTRLTVV.

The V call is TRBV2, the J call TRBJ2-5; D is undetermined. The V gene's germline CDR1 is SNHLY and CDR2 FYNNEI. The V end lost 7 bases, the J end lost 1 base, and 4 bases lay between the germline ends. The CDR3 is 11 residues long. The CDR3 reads CASMFQETQYF. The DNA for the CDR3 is TGTGCCAGCATGTTCCAAGAGACCCAGTACTTC.

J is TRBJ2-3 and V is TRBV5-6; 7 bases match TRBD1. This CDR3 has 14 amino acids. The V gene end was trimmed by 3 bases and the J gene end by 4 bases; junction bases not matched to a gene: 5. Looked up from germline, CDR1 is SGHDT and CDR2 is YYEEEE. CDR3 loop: CASSSNRGSDTQYF. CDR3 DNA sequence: TGTGCCAGCAGCTCTAACAGGGGCTCAGATACGCAGTATTTT.

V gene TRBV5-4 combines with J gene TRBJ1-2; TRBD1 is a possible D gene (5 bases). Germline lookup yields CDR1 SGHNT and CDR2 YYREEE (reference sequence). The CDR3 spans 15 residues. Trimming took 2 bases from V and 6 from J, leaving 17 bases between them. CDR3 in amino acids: CASSFPGREDDGYTF. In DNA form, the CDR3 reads TGTGCCAGCAGCTTCCCGGGCAGGGAGGATGATGGCTACACCTTC.

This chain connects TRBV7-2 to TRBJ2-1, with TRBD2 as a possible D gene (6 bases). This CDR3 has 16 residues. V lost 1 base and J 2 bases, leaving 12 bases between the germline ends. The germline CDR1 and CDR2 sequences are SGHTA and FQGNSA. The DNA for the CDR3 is TGTGCCAGCAGCTTAGGGCTAGCGTTAACCTACAATGAGCAGTTCTTC. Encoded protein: CASSLGLALTYNEQFF. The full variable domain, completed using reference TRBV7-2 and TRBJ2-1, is GAGVSQSPSNKVTEKGKDVELRCDPISGHTALYWYRQSLGQGLEFLIYFQGNSAPDKSGLPSDRFSAERTGGSVSTLTIQRTQQEDSAVYLCASSLGLALTYNEQFFGPGTRLTVL.

The CDR3 bases are TGTGCCAGCTCACCACTCCAGGACCCCTACGAGCAGTACTTC. Translation: CASSPLQDPYEQYF. The V call is TRBV18, the J call TRBJ2-7, with D uncertain. This CDR3 comprises 14 residues. V gave up 1 base and J gave up 2 bases, with 9 bases separating them. Germline V gene data show CDR1 as KGHSH and CDR2 as LQKENI.

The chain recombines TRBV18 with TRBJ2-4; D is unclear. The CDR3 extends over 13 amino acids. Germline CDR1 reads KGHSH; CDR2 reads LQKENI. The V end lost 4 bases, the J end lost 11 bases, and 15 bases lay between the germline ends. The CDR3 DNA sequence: TGTGCCAGCTCACTGAGTACCCAAACATTTCAGTACTTC. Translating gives CASSLSTQTFQYF.